Following are 6 T cell receptor beta chains from one sample sequenced in a study of T cell responses to AZD1222 COVID-19 vaccine. Method: immunoSEQ multiplex PCR; TCRdb's copy keeps in-frame clones and lacks some. The data contain 150,000 to 200,000 clones, 80% to 90% of them seen just once; the ten biggest clones take up roughly 6%. The sequenced sample was peripheral blood, obtained on day 0 of AZD1222 vaccination. The receptors were sampled from an adult in good health.

This chain connects TRBV11-2 to TRBJ2-5; TRBD2 aligns across 10 bases. CDR1 and CDR2 (germline): SGHAT, FQNNGV. The CDR3 runs 17 residues. Trimming at V came to 1 base and at J to 5 bases, leaving 10 bases not matched to a gene. CDR3 sequence reads: CASSLGAGGLVRETQYF. CDR3 nucleotide sequence: TGTGCCAGCAGCTTAGGAGCGGGAGGGCTCGTTAGGGAGACCCAGTACTTC.

The chain couples TRBV10-1 to TRBJ2-5; the D gene is possibly TRBD1 (5 bases). This CDR3 spans 16 amino acids. V shed 3 bases and J shed 1 base, with 15 bases lying between them. Germline V gene sequence: CDR1 WNHNN, CDR2 SYGVQD (reference sequence). CDR3: CASSDGARGGQETQYF. CDR3 nucleotides: TGCGCCAGCAGTGATGGGGCACGAGGCGGCCAAGAGACCCAGTACTTC.

This rearrangement joins TRBV5-5 to TRBJ1-5, with D hard to call. Germline V CDR1 and CDR2: SGHKS, YYEKEE (reference sequence). CDR3 length: 14 amino acids. Between the trimmed V and J ends, which lost 4 bases and 3 bases, there was a span of 11 bases. This chain's CDR3 is CASSLYSDNQPQHF. The CDR3 DNA reads as TGTGCCAGCAGCCTATATAGTGACAATCAGCCCCAGCATTTT.

This rearrangement joins TRBV6-6 to TRBJ2-7; D may be TRBD1 (5 bases). Germline values: CDR1 MNHNY, CDR2 SVGAGI (reference sequence). This CDR3 has 12 amino acids. Trimming stripped 0 bases from V and 10 bases from J, with 10 bases between. This chain's CDR3 is CASSYSSQGQYF. CDR3 coding DNA: TGTGCCAGCAGTTACTCGAGCCAGGGACAGTACTTC.

V and J are TRBV11-2 and TRBJ1-4; tentative D call: TRBD1 (5 bases). The V end lost 1 base, the J end lost 3 bases, and 6 bases lay between the germline ends. Germline loops: CDR1 SGHAT, CDR2 FQNNGV. This CDR3 comprises 14 residues. The CDR3 here is CASSLGGANEKLFF. The CDR3 DNA reads TGTGCCAGCAGCTTAGGGGGGGCTAATGAAAAACTGTTTTTT. Complete variable domain (other parts from reference TRBV11-2 and TRBJ1-4): EAGVAQSPRYKIIEKRQSVAFWCNPISGHATLYWYQQILGQGPKLLIQFQNNGVVDDSQLPKDRFSAERLKGVDSTLKIQPAKLEDSAVYLCASSLGGANEKLFFGSGTQLSVL.

The V gene is TRBV30, the J gene TRBJ1-2, with D unclear. Germline lookup yields CDR1 GTSNPN and CDR2 SVGIG (reference sequence). The CDR3 is 12 residues long. The germline V and J ends were trimmed by 2 bases and 8 bases, with 12 bases remaining between them. Here the CDR3 reads CAWSPGLVGYTF. Here the CDR3 DNA reads TGTGCCTGGAGTCCAGGACTAGTGGGCTACACCTTC.